This TCR beta chain derives from a study of beta chain features in type 1 diabetes. On the study more broadly: Investigators examined approximately 110,000,000 sorted cells across all samples. Study outcomes and limitations: Moderate but significant shortening of TCRB CDR3s was recorded in all four CD4+ subsets from Type 1 diabetes patients.

Regarding this clone: The antigen is not known.

This CDR3 spans 11 amino acids. Germline CDR1 reads DFQATT; CDR2 reads SNEGSKA (reference sequence). Expressed TCRB transcripts were sequenced because the isolated RNA had all been reverse transcribed beforehand. Generated by immunoSEQ multiplex PCR, the TCRdb table keeps only in-frame clones and is missing some. The sample comprises some 150,000 clones, about 12% of which are singletons, and roughly 1.4% rests with the top ten. Sorting of CD4+ naive, central memory, regulatory and stem cell-like memory cells was performed via CD45RO/CCR7/CD25/CD127/CD95/CD27. This chain links TRBV20-1 with TRBJ2-5; no clear D gene. Gene TRBJ2-7 matches the end of the DNA better, so the J call may be wrong. The sequence came from a man younger than 30 with type 1 diabetes. Sequenced input: central memory CD4+ T cells from blood. The CDR3 DNA follows: TGCAGTGCTGCGCCGTCCTACGAGCAGTACTTC. Residues: CSAAPSYEQYF.